The text below deals with one T cell receptor (beta chain). There are a few counts of this clonotype. Its antigen is currently not known. The sample holds no much larger clone one base away, and base qualities are not on file. The CDR3 runs 16 amino acids, cysteine and phenylalanine included. The entry retains the CDR3 DNA only, 48 bases that are in frame from base 1. Relative to germline, V is missing 3 bases and J is missing 4 bases, with 5 bases of the junction outside any gene match. As encoded in the germline V gene, CDR1 is SGDLS while CDR2 is YYNGEE. The data derive from a study of regulatory T cells in long-lasting Graves disease (dated by TCRdb to about 2021). General notes on the study: Persistent Graves' disease was defined as antithyroid drug treatment for over 5 years with persistently positive TSH receptor autoantibodies. The study was conducted in China and was registered as a clinical trial. TCR sequencing covered some 13 persistent and some 20 newly diagnosed Graves' disease patients, 33 samples in total. In the clinical cohort, patients with persistent Graves' disease had used antithyroid drugs for an average of about 9.3 years. Peripheral blood TCR sequencing and RNA sequencing compared persistent Graves' disease patients with newly diagnosed Graves' disease patients.

Library creation used multiplex PCR. Data came from an Illumina HiSeq 4000. TCR beta libraries were built with iRepertoire HTBI primers and Arm-PCR amplification of CDR3 regions. Before sequencing, the PCR products underwent gel purification. Per the original workflow: A total of roughly 65 TRBV and some 15 TRBJ segments were identified across samples and were used for gene usage analysis of CDR3 amino acid clonotypes. COPE and FqMerger were used to merge filtered high-quality paired reads into contigs. BLAST was used to align contigs to IMGT TRBV, TRBD and TRBJ reference genes, and CDR3 was defined according to IMGT. Any clonotype with a frequency above 0.1% was classified as a highly expanded clone. Shannon entropy was used to measure repertoire diversity, and the Gini coefficient was used to measure V-J evenness. Public clonotypes were defined as clonotypes shared by more than one individual. The public sequencing data were trimmed at Q25 with fastp and processed into clonotypes with MiXCR by TCRdb, which kept only in-frame beta chains. Each entry is one CDR3 protein sequence, shown with its most common DNA and genes. The V and J calls come from TCRdb's annotation, not from the publication. Recorded for this sample are about 340,000 distinct CDR3 sequences; less than 20% of them occurred a single time. The ten largest clones represent 29% of the sample.

The sample's time point label is to be understood as: persistent/refractory GD, antithyroid drugs over 5 years with positive TRAb. For both TCR sequencing and RNA sequencing, RNA was extracted from PBMCs using TRIzol. The diagnosis of Graves' disease followed American Thyroid Association guidelines. The patients came from an endocrinology department in Xi'an, China. From each patient, approximately 9.9 milliliters of peripheral blood was collected into an EDTA anticoagulant tube. Ficoll Paque Plus density gradient separation was used to isolate PBMCs, and no further T cell sorting was performed. An Agilent 2100 Bioanalyzer and agarose gel were used to assess RNA quality, and a NanoDrop 2000 was used to measure RNA concentration. Here is what the overall study found, with its caveats: Sequencing and analysis were restricted to the TCR beta chain. Preferential use of TRBV28, TRBJ1-2 and TRBJ2-5 was observed in persistent disease, whereas TRBV20-1 and TRBJ2-1 were favored in newly diagnosed disease. The authors acknowledged the small sample size as a limitation that may reduce accuracy. Persistent patients shared more public clonotypes among themselves (around 2,800) than newly diagnosed patients did (about 1,000). Peripheral blood alone was examined, since thyroid tissue, which constituted the primary lesion, could not be accessed. Compared with newly diagnosed patients, patients with persistent Graves' disease had lower TCR Shannon entropy and fewer highly expanded clones, which suggests clonal expansion.

The chain couples TRBV9 to TRBJ2-5, and 14 bases in between align with TRBD2. This receptor was taken from a female donor with Graves disease. The sample consisted of peripheral blood mononuclear cells (PBMCs), taken when the disease was refractory, from a patient treated with antithyroid drugs. The CDR3 protein: CASSEGLAGAAETQYF. The nucleotide sequence is given as TGTGCCAGCAGCGAGGGACTAGCGGGAGCGGCAGAGACCCAGTACTTC.